Listed below are T cell receptor beta chains from one sample, sequenced in a study of shared clonotypes between healthy human individuals. Clones were read by immunoSEQ multiplex PCR, and TCRdb kept only the in-frame ones, dropping some. The repertoire consists of around 2.1 million clones, with under 95% occurring once and the leading ten covering approximately 1.7%. The sequenced material came from naive CD8+ T cells from PBMCs. Receptors were obtained from a man aged 18 to 35 in good health. Some clones in this sample may be carry-over from other donors' samples. The CDR3 runs from the conserved cysteine through the conserved F or W. The order of the fields is clone size, V gene, J gene, D gene, CDR3 protein, CDR3 DNA. D genes are given only for firm matches. Rows may omit the clone size; those that give it use once, few, many or a size class.

NA,TRBV19,TRBJ2-3,TRBD1,CASSIMAGGQDTQYF,TGTGCCAGTAGTATCATGGCAGGGGGCCAGGATACGCAGTATTTT
NA,TRBV2,TRBJ1-4,TRBD1,CASSAGTGATNEKLFF,TGTGCCAGCAGTGCAGGGACAGGGGCAACTAATGAAAAACTGTTTTTT
NA,TRBV27,TRBJ2-3,NA,CASSSIPFGVDTDTQYF,TGTGCCAGCAGTTCGATCCCCTTCGGGGTGGACACAGATACGCAGTATTTT
NA,TRBV2,TRBJ1-1,NA,CASSEKLPGKFNTEAFF,TGTGCCAGCAGTGAAAAGTTGCCAGGGAAATTTAACACTGAAGCTTTCTTT
NA,TRBV7-9,TRBJ2-7,TRBD1,CASSPRDREVYEQYF,TGTGCCAGCAGCCCGCGGGACAGGGAGGTCTACGAGCAGTACTTC
NA,TRBV14,TRBJ2-1,NA,CASSQDRLGLVHNEQFF,TGTGCCAGCAGCCAAGATCGTTTAGGTTTAGTACACAATGAGCAGTTCTTC
NA,TRBV14,TRBJ2-5,NA,CASSQAQGPETQYF,TGTGCCAGCAGCCAAGCTCAGGGCCCGGAGACCCAGTACTTC
NA,TRBV9,TRBJ2-2,NA,CASSFPIGGGTGELFF,TGTGCCAGCAGCTTCCCGATCGGGGGTGGCACCGGGGAGCTGTTTTTT
once,TRBV28,TRBJ1-2,NA,CASSFDHSGYGYTF,TGTGCCAGCAGTTTCGACCACTCCGGCTACGGCTACACCTTC
NA,TRBV30,TRBJ1-2,NA,CAWRGPRADGYTF,TGTGCCTGGAGGGGGCCGAGGGCGGATGGCTACACCTTC
once,TRBV7-9,TRBJ2-1,NA,CASALWGLPSRNEQFF,TGTGCCAGCGCCCTTTGGGGGCTACCTTCTCGCAATGAGCAGTTCTTC
NA,TRBV27,TRBJ2-7,NA,CASSLTGVFEQYF,TGTGCCAGCAGTTTAACCGGGGTTTTCGAGCAGTACTTC
NA,TRBV13,TRBJ2-5,NA,CASQYSLDQETQYF,TGTGCCAGCCAATATAGTTTAGACCAAGAGACCCAGTACTTC
NA,TRBV27,TRBJ2-1,NA,CASSLRAWRVDNEQFF,TGTGCCAGCAGTTTAAGGGCGTGGAGGGTTGACAATGAGCAGTTCTTC
NA,TRBV28,TRBJ2-2,NA,CASSFIRGGNTGELFF,TGTGCCAGCAGTTTCATCAGGGGAGGAAACACCGGGGAGCTGTTTTTT
NA,TRBV5-1,TRBJ2-1,TRBD2,CASRRRGLSATYNEQFF,TGCGCCAGCAGGCGCCGGGGACTATCGGCAACCTACAATGAGCAGTTCTTC
NA,TRBV15,TRBJ1-5,NA,CATSRVIPWDQPQHF,TGTGCCACCAGCAGAGTCATCCCCTGGGATCAGCCCCAGCATTTT
NA,TRBV2,TRBJ2-1,TRBD2,CASSWGLAGAFSYNEQFF,TGTGCCAGCAGCTGGGGACTAGCGGGAGCTTTTTCCTACAATGAGCAGTTCTTC
NA,TRBV5-1,TRBJ2-7,NA,CASSLDGGIPYEQYF,TGCGCCAGCAGCTTGGACGGAGGGATCCCCTACGAGCAGTACTTC
NA,TRBV7-9,TRBJ2-5,NA,CASSLMRTEEETQYF,TGTGCCAGCAGCTTAATGAGGACCGAGGAAGAGACCCAGTACTTC
once,TRBV28,TRBJ1-1,NA,CASSPDSQHTEAFF,TGTGCCAGCAGTCCGGACAGCCAACACACTGAAGCTTTCTTT
NA,TRBV7-9,TRBJ2-1,TRBD2,CASRLASGKYNEQFF,TGTGCCAGCAGGTTAGCTAGCGGGAAGTACAATGAGCAGTTCTTC
NA,TRBV19,TRBJ1-1,TRBD1,CASSIWTGGSEAFF,TGTGCCAGTAGTATCTGGACAGGCGGCTCTGAAGCTTTCTTT
NA,TRBV7-9,TRBJ2-4,TRBD1,CASSSPTGRGREAKNIQYF,TGTGCCAGCAGCTCGCCCACGGGCAGGGGGCGAGAGGCCAAAAACATTCAGTACTTC
NA,TRBV27,TRBJ2-3,NA,CASSLGTKTDTQYF,TGTGCCAGCAGTTTGGGGACGAAGACAGATACGCAGTATTTT
NA,TRBV2,TRBJ2-2,NA,CASSEALASLRTGELFF,TGTGCCAGCAGTGAAGCGCTGGCGTCTCTGAGGACCGGGGAGCTGTTTTTT
NA,TRBV7-8,TRBJ1-5,NA,CASSTPPGQPQHF,TGTGCCAGCAGCACCCCTCCGGGTCAGCCCCAGCATTTT
NA,TRBV4-3,TRBJ2-7,NA,CASSLGRDTRYEQYF,TGCGCCAGCAGCCTGGGCCGGGACACCCGATACGAGCAGTACTTC
NA,TRBV9,TRBJ2-2,NA,CASSPILGRAGELFF,TGTGCCAGCAGCCCCATACTAGGGCGTGCCGGGGAGCTGTTTTTT
NA,TRBV9,TRBJ2-1,NA,CASSVGGAVEQFF,TGTGCCAGCAGCGTAGGGGGGGCTGTTGAGCAGTTCTTC
NA,TRBV18,TRBJ2-1,NA,CASSPGRSSYNEQFF,TGTGCCAGCTCACCTGGACGGAGCTCCTACAATGAGCAGTTCTTC
NA,TRBV15,TRBJ2-7,NA,CATSRPMAGARDEQYF,TGTGCCACCAGCAGACCAATGGCAGGAGCGCGAGACGAGCAGTACTTC
NA,TRBV28,TRBJ2-1,TRBD2,CASTSGRAEKQFF,TGTGCCAGCACGAGCGGGAGGGCGGAAAAGCAGTTCTTC